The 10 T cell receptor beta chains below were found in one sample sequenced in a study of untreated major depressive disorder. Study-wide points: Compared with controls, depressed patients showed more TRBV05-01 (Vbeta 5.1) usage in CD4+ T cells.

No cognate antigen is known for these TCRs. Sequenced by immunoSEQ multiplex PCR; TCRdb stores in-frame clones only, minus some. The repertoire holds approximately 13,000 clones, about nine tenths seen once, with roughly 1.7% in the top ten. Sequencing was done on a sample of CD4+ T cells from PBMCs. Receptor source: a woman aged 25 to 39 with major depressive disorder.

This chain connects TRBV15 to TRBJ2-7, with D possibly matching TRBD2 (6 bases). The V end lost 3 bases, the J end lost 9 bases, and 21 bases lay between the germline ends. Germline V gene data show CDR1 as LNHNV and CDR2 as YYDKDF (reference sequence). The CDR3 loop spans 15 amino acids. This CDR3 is CATSRRFDRPGGQYF. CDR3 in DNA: TGTGCCACCAGCAGGCGCTTTGATCGGCCCGGGGGGCAGTACTTC.

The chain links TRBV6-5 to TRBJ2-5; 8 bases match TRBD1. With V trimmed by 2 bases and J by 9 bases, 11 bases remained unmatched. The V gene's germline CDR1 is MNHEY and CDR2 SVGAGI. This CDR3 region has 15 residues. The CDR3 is CASSYRDRSWQAQYF. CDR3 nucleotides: TGTGCCAGCAGTTACCGGGACAGGAGTTGGCAGGCCCAGTACTTC.

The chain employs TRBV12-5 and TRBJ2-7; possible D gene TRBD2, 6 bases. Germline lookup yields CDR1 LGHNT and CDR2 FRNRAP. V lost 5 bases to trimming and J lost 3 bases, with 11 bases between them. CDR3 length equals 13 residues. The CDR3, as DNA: TGTGCTAGTGGTGCGGGACTGAGCTACGAGCAGTACTTC. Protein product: CASGAGLSYEQYF.

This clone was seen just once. CDR3 nucleotide sequence: TGTGCCAGCAGCTTAAATCCCACCCAGCCCCAGCATTTT. Translated: CASSLNPTQPQHF. The chain employs TRBV7-2 and TRBJ1-5, with D hard to call. V was cut by 2 bases and J by 7 bases, with 9 bases left in between. Germline V gene lookup returns CDR1 SGHTA and CDR2 FQGNSA. This CDR3 is built from 13 residues.

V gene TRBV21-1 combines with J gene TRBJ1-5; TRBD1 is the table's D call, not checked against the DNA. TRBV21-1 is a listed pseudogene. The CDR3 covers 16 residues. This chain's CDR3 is CASSKSRDRFNQPQHF. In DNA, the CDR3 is TGTGCCAGCAGCAAGTCCCGGGACAGGTTCAATCAGCCCCAGCATTTT.

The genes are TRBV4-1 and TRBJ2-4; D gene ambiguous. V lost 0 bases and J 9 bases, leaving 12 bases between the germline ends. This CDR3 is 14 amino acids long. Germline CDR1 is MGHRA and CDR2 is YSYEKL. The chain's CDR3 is CASSQEGSLSIQYF. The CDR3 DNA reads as TGCGCCAGCAGCCAAGAAGGCTCGCTTAGCATTCAGTACTTC.

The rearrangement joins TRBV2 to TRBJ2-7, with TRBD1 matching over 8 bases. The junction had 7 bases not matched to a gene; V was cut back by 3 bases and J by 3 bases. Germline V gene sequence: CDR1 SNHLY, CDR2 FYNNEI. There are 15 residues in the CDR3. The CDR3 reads CASSEGQATIYEQYF. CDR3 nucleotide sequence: TGTGCCAGCAGTGAGGGACAGGCAACGATCTACGAGCAGTACTTC.

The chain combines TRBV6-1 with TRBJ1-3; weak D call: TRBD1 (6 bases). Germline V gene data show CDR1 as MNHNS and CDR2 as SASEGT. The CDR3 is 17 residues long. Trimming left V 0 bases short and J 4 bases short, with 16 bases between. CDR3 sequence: CASSEALTGTKGNTIYF. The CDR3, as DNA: TGTGCCAGCAGTGAAGCGCTAACAGGGACAAAGGGAAACACCATATATTTT.

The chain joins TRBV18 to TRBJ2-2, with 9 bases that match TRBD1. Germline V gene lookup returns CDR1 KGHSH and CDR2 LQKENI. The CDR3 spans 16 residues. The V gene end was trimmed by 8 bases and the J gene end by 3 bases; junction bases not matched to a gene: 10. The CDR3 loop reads CASRRGQGIDTGELFF. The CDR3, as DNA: TGTGCCAGCCGTAGGGGACAGGGAATCGACACCGGGGAGCTGTTTTTT.

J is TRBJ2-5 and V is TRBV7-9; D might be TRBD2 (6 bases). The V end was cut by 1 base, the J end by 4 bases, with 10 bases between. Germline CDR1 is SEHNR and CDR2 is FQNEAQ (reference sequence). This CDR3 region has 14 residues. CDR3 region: CASSLGGAGETQYF. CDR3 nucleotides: TGTGCCAGCAGCTTAGGCGGGGCGGGAGAGACCCAGTACTTC.